Listed below are T cell receptor beta chains from one sample, sequenced in a study of blood T cell repertoires in COVID-19. The repertoire was sequenced with immunoSEQ multiplex PCR; TCRdb's copy has only in-frame clones and lacks some. The sample holds roughly 60,000 clones, roughly 80% seen once. Sequenced material: peripheral blood. The receptor set was obtained from a man aged 50 to 60 with COVID-19, enrolled during active disease. CDR3s include the opening cysteine and the closing phenylalanine or tryptophan. The order of the fields is D gene, V gene, J gene, clone size, CDR3 DNA, CDR3 protein. The D gene is left open where the match is weak. Clone sizes are given selectively: once, few, many, or a class where the clone is expanded.

D gene: TRBD1
V gene: TRBV5-3
J gene: TRBJ1-4
clone size: -
CDR3 DNA: TGTGCCAGAAGCTTGCCGTACCCCGGACAGGAGTTTGCAACTAATGAAAAACTGTTTTTT
CDR3 protein: CARSLPYPGQEFATNEKLFF

D gene: TRBD1
V gene: TRBV9
J gene: TRBJ2-7
clone size: -
CDR3 DNA: TGTGCCAGCAGCACTGGACAGGGAACGCACGAGCAGTACTTC
CDR3 protein: CASSTGQGTHEQYF

D gene: -
V gene: TRBV9
J gene: TRBJ2-1
clone size: few
CDR3 DNA: TGTGCCAGCAGCGTAGAAGGGGACTCCCGCAATGAGCAGTTCTTC
CDR3 protein: CASSVEGDSRNEQFF

D gene: -
V gene: TRBV2
J gene: TRBJ1-1
clone size: -
CDR3 DNA: TGTGCCAGCAGACCGAGAGGGCAGAACACTGAAGCTTTCTTT
CDR3 protein: CASRPRGQNTEAFF

D gene: TRBD1
V gene: TRBV7-6
J gene: TRBJ2-7
clone size: -
CDR3 DNA: TGTGCCAGCAGCCCGACAGGGATTTTCTACGAGCAGTACTTC
CDR3 protein: CASSPTGIFYEQYF

D gene: -
V gene: TRBV19
J gene: TRBJ2-6
clone size: -
CDR3 DNA: TGTGCCAGTAGTATAAGACAGCCGCTCGGGCCGGGGGCCAACGTCCTGACTTTC
CDR3 protein: CASSIRQPLGPGANVLTF

D gene: TRBD1
V gene: TRBV24-1
J gene: TRBJ2-1
clone size: -
CDR3 DNA: TGTGCCACCAGTGACCCTGACAGGGGCTTCTCCAATGAGCAGTTCTTC
CDR3 protein: CATSDPDRGFSNEQFF

D gene: -
V gene: TRBV19
J gene: TRBJ2-7
clone size: -
CDR3 DNA: TGTGCCAGTAGTCTCACTAGCTTTGGGGAGCAGTACTTC
CDR3 protein: CASSLTSFGEQYF

D gene: TRBD2
V gene: TRBV6-5
J gene: TRBJ2-3
clone size: -
CDR3 DNA: TGTGCCAGCAGCCGGACTAGCGGGAGGTATGATACGCAGTATTTT
CDR3 protein: CASSRTSGRYDTQYF

D gene: TRBD2
V gene: TRBV27
J gene: TRBJ2-5
clone size: -
CDR3 DNA: TGTGCCAGCAGTGATCTAGCGGGAGTACTGGAGACCCAGTACTTC
CDR3 protein: CASSDLAGVLETQYF

D gene: -
V gene: TRBV5-4
J gene: TRBJ1-1
clone size: -
CDR3 DNA: TGTGCCAGCAGCACGACAGGTCGGAACACTGAAGCTTTCTTT
CDR3 protein: CASSTTGRNTEAFF

D gene: TRBD2
V gene: TRBV6-5
J gene: TRBJ2-3
clone size: -
CDR3 DNA: TGTGCCAGCATTCTAGCGGGAGGGAGCGCAGATACGCAGTATTTT
CDR3 protein: CASILAGGSADTQYF

D gene: -
V gene: TRBV10-3
J gene: TRBJ1-5
clone size: few
CDR3 DNA: TGTGCCATCAGTGCAAACAATCAGCCCCAGCATTTT
CDR3 protein: CAISANNQPQHF

D gene: TRBD1
V gene: TRBV30
J gene: TRBJ2-3
clone size: -
CDR3 DNA: TGTGCCTGCCGGGACAGCCGGCAGTATTTT
CDR3 protein: CACRDSRQYF

D gene: -
V gene: TRBV6-6
J gene: TRBJ2-3
clone size: -
CDR3 DNA: TGTGCCAGCAGGGGGACTTTTAGCACAGATACGCAGTATTTT
CDR3 protein: CASRGTFSTDTQYF

D gene: TRBD2
V gene: TRBV11-2
J gene: TRBJ2-1
clone size: -
CDR3 DNA: TGTGCCAGCAGCGTTAGCGGGAGTTTGGTTGATGAGCAGTTCTTC
CDR3 protein: CASSVSGSLVDEQFF

D gene: TRBD2
V gene: TRBV3-1/TRBV3-2
J gene: TRBJ2-7
clone size: -
CDR3 DNA: TGTGCCAGCAGCCAAGCGGGGACTAGCGTCGACGAGCAGTACTTC
CDR3 protein: CASSQAGTSVDEQYF

D gene: -
V gene: TRBV4-1
J gene: TRBJ1-3
clone size: -
CDR3 DNA: TGCGCCAGCAGCCAAGTCGGCAGGGGAGCTGGAAACACCATATATTTT
CDR3 protein: CASSQVGRGAGNTIYF